The T cell receptor (beta chain) described here comes from a study of T cells in Graves' hyperthyroidism and ophthalmopathy. The source material, RNA transcripts, was used to amplify TCR beta CDR3 regions. The HTBI primer set served for first-round RT-PCR of the TCR CDR3. TCRdb ran MiXCR on the multiplex PCR reads and lists one entry per CDR3 protein. The sample yields under 500,000 distinct CDR3 sequences, over 11% seen once. V was cut by 0 bases and J by 4 bases, with 10 bases left in between. The length of the CDR3 is 15 residues. Germline CDR1 reads SGHDN; CDR2 reads FVKESK. This clonotype came up a few times.

The chain combines TRBV14 with TRBJ1-3; D is unclear. This clonotype was obtained from a man between 50 and 59 years old with Graves' ophthalmopathy. What was sequenced was blood. CDR3 protein: CASSQDLPGGNTIYF. The CDR3 region has the DNA TGTGCCAGCAGCCAAGATCTCCCGGGAGGAAACACCATATATTTT.